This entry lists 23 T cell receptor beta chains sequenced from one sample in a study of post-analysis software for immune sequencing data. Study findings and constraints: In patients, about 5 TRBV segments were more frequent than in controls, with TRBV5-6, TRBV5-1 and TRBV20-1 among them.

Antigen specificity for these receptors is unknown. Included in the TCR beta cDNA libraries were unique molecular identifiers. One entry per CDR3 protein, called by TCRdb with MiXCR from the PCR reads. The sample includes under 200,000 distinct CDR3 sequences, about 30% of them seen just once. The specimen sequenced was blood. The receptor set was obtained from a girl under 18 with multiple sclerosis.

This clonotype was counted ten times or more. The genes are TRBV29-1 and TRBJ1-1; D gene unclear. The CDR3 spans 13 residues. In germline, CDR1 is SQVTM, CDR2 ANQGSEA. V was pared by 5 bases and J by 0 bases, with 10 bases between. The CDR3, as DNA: TGCAGCGTTCGCCCTTACCTGAACACTGAAGCTTTCTTT. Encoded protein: CSVRPYLNTEAFF.

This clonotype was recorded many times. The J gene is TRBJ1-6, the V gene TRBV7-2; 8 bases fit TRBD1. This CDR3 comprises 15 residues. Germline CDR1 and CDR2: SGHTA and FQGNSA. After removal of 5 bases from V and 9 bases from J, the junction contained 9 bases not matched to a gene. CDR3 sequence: CASSPLDRDGSPLHF. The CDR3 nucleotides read TGTGCCAGCAGCCCATTGGACAGGGACGGTTCACCCCTCCACTTT.

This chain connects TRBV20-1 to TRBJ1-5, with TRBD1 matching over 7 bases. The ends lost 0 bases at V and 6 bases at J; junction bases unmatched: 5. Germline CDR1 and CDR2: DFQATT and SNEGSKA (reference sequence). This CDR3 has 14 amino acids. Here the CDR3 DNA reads TGCAGTGCTAGAGATAAGGGGGCACCTCAGCCCCAGCATTTT. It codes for CSARDKGAPQPQHF.

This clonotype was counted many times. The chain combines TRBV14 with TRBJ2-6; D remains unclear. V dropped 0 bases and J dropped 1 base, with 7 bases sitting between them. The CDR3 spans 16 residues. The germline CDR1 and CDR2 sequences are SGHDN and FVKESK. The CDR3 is CASSQDRASGANVLTF. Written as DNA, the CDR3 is TGTGCCAGCAGCCAAGATAGGGCGTCTGGGGCCAACGTCCTGACTTTC.

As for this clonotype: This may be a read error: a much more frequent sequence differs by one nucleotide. This CDR3 is CASSLPGTSGVQTRYF. The CDR3 coding sequence is TGCGCCAGCAGCTTGCCCGGGACTAGCGGGGTTCAGACCCGGTACTTC. The V call is TRBV5-1, the J call TRBJ2-7, with 13 bases that match TRBD2. Germline trimming cut 1 base from V and 12 bases from J; bases unmatched to any gene: 13. Looked up from germline, CDR1 is SGHRS and CDR2 is YFSETQ. CDR3 length: 16 amino acids. The full variable domain, with the rest looked up from reference TRBV5-1 and TRBJ2-7, is KAGVTQTPRYLIKTRGQQVTLSCSPISGHRSVSWYQQTPGQGLQFLFEYFSETQRNKGNFPGRFSGRQFSNSRSEMNVSTLELGDSALYLCASSLPGTSGVQTRYFGPGTRLTVT.

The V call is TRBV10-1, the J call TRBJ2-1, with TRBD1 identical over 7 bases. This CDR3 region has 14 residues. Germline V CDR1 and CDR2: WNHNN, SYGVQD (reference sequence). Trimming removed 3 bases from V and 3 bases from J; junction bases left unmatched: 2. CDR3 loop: CASSEGGRYNEQFF. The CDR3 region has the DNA TGCGCCAGCAGTGAAGGGGGCCGCTACAATGAGCAGTTCTTC.

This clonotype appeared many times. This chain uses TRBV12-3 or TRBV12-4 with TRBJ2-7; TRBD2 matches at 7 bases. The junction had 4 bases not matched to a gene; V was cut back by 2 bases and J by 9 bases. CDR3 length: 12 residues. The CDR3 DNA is TGTGCCAGCAGTTTAAGCGGGACTCTGCAGTACTTC. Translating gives CASSLSGTLQYF.

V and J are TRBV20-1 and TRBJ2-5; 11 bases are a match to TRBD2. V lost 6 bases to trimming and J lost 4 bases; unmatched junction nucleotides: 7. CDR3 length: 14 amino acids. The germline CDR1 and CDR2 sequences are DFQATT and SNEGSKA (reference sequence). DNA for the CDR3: TGCAGTGCCAGACTAGCGGGGCCATTAGAGACCCAGTACTTC. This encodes CSARLAGPLETQYF.

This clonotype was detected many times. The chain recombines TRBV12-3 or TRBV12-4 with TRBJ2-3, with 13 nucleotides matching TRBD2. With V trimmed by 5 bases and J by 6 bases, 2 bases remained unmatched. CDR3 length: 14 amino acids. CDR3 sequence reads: CASSPGLAGDTQYF. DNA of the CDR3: TGTGCCAGCAGTCCGGGACTAGCGGGGGATACGCAGTATTTT.

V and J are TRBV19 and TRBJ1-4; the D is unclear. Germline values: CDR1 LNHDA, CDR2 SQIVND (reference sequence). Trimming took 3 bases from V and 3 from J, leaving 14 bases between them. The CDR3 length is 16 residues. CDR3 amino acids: CASSIGRYAANEKLFF. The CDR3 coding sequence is TGTGCCAGTAGTATCGGCAGGTATGCGGCTAATGAAAAACTGTTTTTT.

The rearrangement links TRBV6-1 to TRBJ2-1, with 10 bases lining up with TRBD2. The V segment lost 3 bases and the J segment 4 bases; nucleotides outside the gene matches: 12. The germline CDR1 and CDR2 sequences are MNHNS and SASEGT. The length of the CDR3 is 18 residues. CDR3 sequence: CASSDQIFTSGKYNEQFF. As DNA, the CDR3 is TGTGCCAGCAGTGATCAGATATTTACTAGCGGGAAGTACAATGAGCAGTTCTTC.

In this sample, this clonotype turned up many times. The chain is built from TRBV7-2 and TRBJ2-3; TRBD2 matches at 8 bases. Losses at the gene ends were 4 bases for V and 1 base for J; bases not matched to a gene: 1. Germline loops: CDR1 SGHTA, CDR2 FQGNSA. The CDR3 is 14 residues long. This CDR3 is CASSSGGGTDTQYF. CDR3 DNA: TGTGCCAGCAGCTCCGGGGGGGGCACAGATACGCAGTATTTT.

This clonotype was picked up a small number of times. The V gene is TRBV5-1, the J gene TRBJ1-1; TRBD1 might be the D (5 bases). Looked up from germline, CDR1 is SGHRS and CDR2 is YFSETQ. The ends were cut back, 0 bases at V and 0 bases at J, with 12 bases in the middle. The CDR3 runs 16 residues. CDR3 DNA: TGCGCCAGCAGCTTGGGGGGGACTGACGTGAACACTGAAGCTTTCTTT. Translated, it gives CASSLGGTDVNTEAFF.

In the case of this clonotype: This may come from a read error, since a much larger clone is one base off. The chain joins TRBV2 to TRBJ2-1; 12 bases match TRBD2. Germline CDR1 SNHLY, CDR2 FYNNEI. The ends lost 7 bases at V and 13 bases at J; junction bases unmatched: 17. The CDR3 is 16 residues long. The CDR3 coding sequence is TGTGCCAGCAAACTAGCGGGAGGTTCACGACGGGAGACCCAGTTCTTC. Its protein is CASKLAGGSRRETQFF.

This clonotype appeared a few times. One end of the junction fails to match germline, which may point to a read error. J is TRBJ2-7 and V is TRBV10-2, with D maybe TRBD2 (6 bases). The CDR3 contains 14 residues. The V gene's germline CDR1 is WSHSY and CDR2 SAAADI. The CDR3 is CASSESTGRYEQDF. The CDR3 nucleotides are TGCGCCAGCAGTGAGTCGACCGGGAGATACGAGCAGGACTTC.

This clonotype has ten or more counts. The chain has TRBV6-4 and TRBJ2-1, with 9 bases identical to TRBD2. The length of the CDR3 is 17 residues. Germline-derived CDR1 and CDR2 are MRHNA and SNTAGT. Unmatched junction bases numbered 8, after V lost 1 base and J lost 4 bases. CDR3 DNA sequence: TGTGCCAGCAGTGACTTAGGTAGCGGGAGAGTATACAATGAGCAGTTCTTC. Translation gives CASSDLGSGRVYNEQFF.

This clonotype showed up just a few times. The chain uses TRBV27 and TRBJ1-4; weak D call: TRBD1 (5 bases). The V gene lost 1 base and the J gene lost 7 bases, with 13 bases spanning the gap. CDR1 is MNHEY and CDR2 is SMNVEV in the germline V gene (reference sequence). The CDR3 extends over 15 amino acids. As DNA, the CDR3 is TGTGCCAGCAGTTTATGGGCAGGGTCGAGTGAAAAACTGTTTTTT. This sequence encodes CASSLWAGSSEKLFF. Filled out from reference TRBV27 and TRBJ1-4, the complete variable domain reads EAQVTQNPRYLITVTGKKLTVTCSQNMNHEYMSWYRQDPGLGLRQIYYSMNVEVTDKGDVPEGYKVSRKEKRNFPLILESPSPNQTSLYFCASSLWAGSSEKLFFGSGTQLSVL.

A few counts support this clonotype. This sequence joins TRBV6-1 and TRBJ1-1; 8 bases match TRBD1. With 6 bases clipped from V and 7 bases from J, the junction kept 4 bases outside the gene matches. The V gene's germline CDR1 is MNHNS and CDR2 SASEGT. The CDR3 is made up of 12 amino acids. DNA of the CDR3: TGTGCCAGCAGCCCGGACAGGGTTGAAGCTTTCTTT. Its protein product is CASSPDRVEAFF.

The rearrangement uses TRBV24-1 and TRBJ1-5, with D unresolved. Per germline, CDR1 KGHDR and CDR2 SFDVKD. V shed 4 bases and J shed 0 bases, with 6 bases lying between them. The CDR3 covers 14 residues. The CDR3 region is CATSDSNSNQPQHF. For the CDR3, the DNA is TGTGCCACCAGTGACTCAAATAGCAATCAGCCCCAGCATTTT.

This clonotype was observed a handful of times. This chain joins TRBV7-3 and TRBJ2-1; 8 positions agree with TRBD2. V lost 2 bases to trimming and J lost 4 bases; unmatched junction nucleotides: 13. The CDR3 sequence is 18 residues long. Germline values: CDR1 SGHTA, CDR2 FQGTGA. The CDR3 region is CASSLGPRAGVTYNEQFF. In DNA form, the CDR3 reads TGTGCCAGCAGCTTAGGCCCCCGAGCGGGAGTAACTTACAATGAGCAGTTCTTC.

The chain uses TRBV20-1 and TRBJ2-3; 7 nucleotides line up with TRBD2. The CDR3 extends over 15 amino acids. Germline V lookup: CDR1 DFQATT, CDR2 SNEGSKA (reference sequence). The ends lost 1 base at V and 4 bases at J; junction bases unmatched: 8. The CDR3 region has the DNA TGCAGTGCTAGAGCTATGGGAGGGGTCGCAGATACGCAGTATTTT. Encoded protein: CSARAMGGVADTQYF.

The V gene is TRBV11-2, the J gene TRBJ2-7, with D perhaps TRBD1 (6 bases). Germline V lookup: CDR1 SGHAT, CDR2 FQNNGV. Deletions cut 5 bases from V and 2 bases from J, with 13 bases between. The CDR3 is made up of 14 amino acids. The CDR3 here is CASSRTGKAYEQYF. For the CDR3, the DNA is TGTGCCAGCAGCCGAACAGGGAAGGCCTACGAGCAGTACTTC.

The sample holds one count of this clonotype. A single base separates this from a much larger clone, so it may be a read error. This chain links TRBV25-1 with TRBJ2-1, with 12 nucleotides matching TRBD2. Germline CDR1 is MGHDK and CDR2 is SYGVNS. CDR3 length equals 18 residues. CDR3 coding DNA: TGTGCCAACAGTGGGCCAAACCCTAGCGGGAGGGACTACAATGAGCAGTTCTTC. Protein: CANSGPNPSGRDYNEQFF.